One and the same sample provided the 27 T cell receptor beta chains below, sequenced in a study of blood T cell repertoires in COVID-19. Only in-frame clones appear in the TCRdb table, and some are missing; sequencing was by immunoSEQ multiplex PCR. The repertoire holds about 140,000 clones, 80% to 90% seen once, with about 10% in the top ten. The source material was peripheral blood. The receptors were sampled from a man in his sixties with active or convalescent COVID-19.

This rearrangement joins TRBV7-8 to TRBJ2-2; tentatively, D is TRBD1 (5 bases). The CDR3 sequence is 15 residues long. The ends were cut back, 5 bases at V and 2 bases at J, with 12 bases in the middle. Germline V gene data show CDR1 as SGHVS and CDR2 as FQNEAQ. CDR3 DNA: TGTGCCAGCAGCGTGGGGCATCTAAACACCGGGGAGCTGTTTTTT. Translated, it gives CASSVGHLNTGELFF.

The chain recombines TRBV9 with TRBJ2-5; TRBD1 matches at 8 bases. This CDR3 has 14 amino acids. The V gene end was trimmed by 0 bases and the J gene end by 2 bases; junction bases not matched to a gene: 0. The germline gives CDR1 SGDLS, CDR2 YYNGEE. CDR3 DNA: TGTGCCAGCAGCGTAGGACAGGGGCAAGAGACCCAGTACTTC. Its protein is CASSVGQGQETQYF.

This clone was picked up one time. V is TRBV6-5 and J is TRBJ1-2; no clear D. Trimming removed 7 bases from V and 3 bases from J, with 12 bases in between. This CDR3 comprises 13 residues. Germline loops: CDR1 MNHEY, CDR2 SVGAGI. The CDR3 DNA reads TGTGCCAGCATGCACCTCGGGGACTATGGCTACACCTTC. This gives the protein CASMHLGDYGYTF.

CDR3 in amino acids: CASTTGGNQPQHF. DNA for the CDR3: TGTGCCAGTACAACAGGGGGGAATCAGCCCCAGCATTTT. V gene TRBV19 combines with J gene TRBJ1-5, with 8 bases fitting TRBD1. Trimming removed 7 bases from V and 4 bases from J; junction bases left unmatched: 3. The CDR3 consists of 13 residues. CDR1 LNHDA and CDR2 SQIVND come from the germline V gene (reference sequence).

The J gene is TRBJ2-7, the V gene TRBV20-1, with 12 positions matching TRBD2. Germline assignment: CDR1 DFQATT and CDR2 SNEGSKA (reference sequence). CDR3 length: 15 residues. The J segment lost 2 bases and the V segment lost 3 bases, leaving 5 bases of the junction unmatched. DNA of the CDR3: TGCAGTGCTAGTGGGACTAGCGGGTACACCTACGAGCAGTACTTC. The encoded protein is CSASGTSGYTYEQYF.

This clone was detected once. The CDR3 region has the DNA TGTGCCAGCAGCTTAGGACAGCACAATCAGCCCCAGCATTTT. Its protein product is CASSLGQHNQPQHF. The gene calls are TRBV7-9 and TRBJ1-5; tentatively, D is TRBD1 (5 bases). This CDR3 has 14 amino acids. V shed 1 base and J shed 3 bases, with 7 bases lying between them. Looked up from germline, CDR1 is SEHNR and CDR2 is FQNEAQ (reference sequence). Filled out from reference TRBV7-9 and TRBJ1-5, the complete variable domain reads DTGVSQNPRHKITKRGQNVTFRCDPISEHNRLYWYRQTLGQGPEFLTYFQNEAQLEKSRLLSDRFSAERPKGSFSTLEIQRTEQGDSAMYLCASSLGQHNQPQHFGDGTRLSIL.

The V and J genes are TRBV7-8 and TRBJ2-3; 8 nucleotides align to TRBD2. Germline V CDR1 and CDR2: SGHVS, FQNEAQ. Trimming took 0 bases from V and 3 from J; bases not matched to a gene: 11. The CDR3 covers 18 residues. The CDR3 DNA follows: TGTGCCAGCAGCTTAGCGCGGGTTTGGGGGACTAGGACAGATACGCAGTATTTT. Protein sequence: CASSLARVWGTRTDTQYF.

V gene TRBV6-6 combines with J gene TRBJ2-2; the D is unclear. The V and J ends lost 4 bases and 3 bases respectively, with 15 bases between them. The CDR3 is 16 residues long. CDR1 and CDR2 (germline): MNHNY, SVGAGI (reference sequence). The DNA for the CDR3 is TGTGCCAGCAGTTCCCCGCCCGGCGGAGACACCGGGGAGCTGTTTTTT. Translating it yields CASSSPPGGDTGELFF.

This clone was recorded only once. The chain is built from TRBV11-2 and TRBJ2-7; D possibly corresponds to TRBD1 (6 bases). Germline V gene data show CDR1 as SGHAT and CDR2 as FQNNGV. The CDR3 length is 14 residues. Trimming took 5 bases from V and 2 from J, leaving 13 bases between them. CDR3: CASSPIQGTYEQYF. The CDR3 DNA is TGTGCCAGCAGCCCGATACAGGGCACCTACGAGCAGTACTTC.

The rearrangement links TRBV11-2 to TRBJ2-7; 11 bases are shared with TRBD1. Germline V gene sequence: CDR1 SGHAT, CDR2 FQNNGV. V was clipped by 3 bases and J by 3 bases; unmatched bases: 7. CDR3 length equals 16 residues. CDR3 in DNA: TGTGCCAGCAGCTTGTCATTGGGACAGGGGGGCTACGAGCAGTACTTC. The encoded protein is CASSLSLGQGGYEQYF. The full variable domain, its missing parts supplied by reference TRBV11-2 and TRBJ2-7, is EAGVAQSPRYKIIEKRQSVAFWCNPISGHATLYWYQQILGQGPKLLIQFQNNGVVDDSQLPKDRFSAERLKGVDSTLKIQPAKLEDSAVYLCASSLSLGQGGYEQYFGPGTRLTVT.

The V and J genes are TRBV14 and TRBJ2-7; D may be TRBD1 (6 bases). Germline values: CDR1 SGHDN, CDR2 FVKESK. Trimming cost V 9 bases and J 7 bases, with 25 bases left between them. This CDR3 contains 15 residues. CDR3 bases: TGTGCCAGTGCGCAGGGGTTCGGGGCTACGGGGGAGCAGTACTTC. It specifies CASAQGFGATGEQYF.

This CDR3 is CASKAGRYITRKNTGELFF. The CDR3 coding sequence is TGCGCCAGCAAGGCAGGGCGATATATCACAAGAAAGAACACCGGGGAGCTGTTTTTT. J is TRBJ2-2 and V is TRBV5-1, with a weak D call TRBD1 (5 bases). Trimming removed 6 bases from V and 1 base from J, with 25 bases in between. The CDR3 is 19 amino acids. Germline V gene data show CDR1 as SGHRS and CDR2 as YFSETQ.

This chain links TRBV27 with TRBJ2-3; TRBD1 matches at 7 bases. The trim removed 2 bases at V and 7 bases at J, leaving 6 bases unmatched. The CDR3 length is 14 residues. Germline V gene data show CDR1 as MNHEY and CDR2 as SMNVEV (reference sequence). The CDR3 loop is CASSLQTGANTQYF. As DNA, the CDR3 is TGTGCCAGCAGTTTACAAACAGGGGCAAATACGCAGTATTTT.

The chain uses TRBV7-3 and TRBJ2-5; maybe TRBD1 (6 bases). The V end was cut by 2 bases, the J end by 5 bases, with 9 bases between. The CDR3 is 13 amino acids. Germline V CDR1 and CDR2: SGHTA, FQGTGA. As DNA, the CDR3 is TGTGCCAGCAGCTTAGGGGGCTGGGAGACCCAGTACTTC. The encoded protein is CASSLGGWETQYF.

This rearrangement joins TRBV19 to TRBJ1-5; the D gene is possibly TRBD1 (6 bases). V shed 5 bases and J shed 6 bases, with 17 bases lying between them. Germline values: CDR1 LNHDA, CDR2 SQIVND (reference sequence). CDR3 size: 15 residues. The CDR3 nucleotides are TGTGCCAGTAGTCGGGAGCGGGGGGCAAGTCAGCCCCAGCATTTT. As protein: CASSRERGASQPQHF. The full variable domain, completed using reference TRBV19 and TRBJ1-5, is DGGITQSPKYLFRKEGQNVTLSCEQNLNHDAMYWYRQDPGQGLRLIYYSQIVNDFQKGDIAEGYSVSREKKESFPLTVTSAQKNPTAFYLCASSRERGASQPQHFGDGTRLSIL.

The chain is built from TRBV7-2 and TRBJ2-7; tentatively, D is TRBD1 (6 bases). The CDR3 runs 15 residues. Trimming took 2 bases from V and 0 from J, leaving 11 bases between them. Germline V gene sequence: CDR1 SGHTA, CDR2 FQGNSA. The CDR3 spells CASSLRTESSYEQYF. The CDR3 coding sequence is TGTGCCAGCAGCTTACGGACAGAGAGCTCCTACGAGCAGTACTTC.

The gene calls are TRBV19 and TRBJ1-2; 8 nucleotides align to TRBD1. The CDR3 totals 13 residues. The V segment lost 6 bases and the J segment 4 bases; nucleotides outside the gene matches: 4. Germline lookup yields CDR1 LNHDA and CDR2 SQIVND (reference sequence). The CDR3 protein is CASSRGQGYGYTF. In nucleotides, the CDR3 is TGTGCCAGTAGCCGCGGACAGGGCTATGGCTACACCTTC. The complete variable domain, with remaining parts taken from reference TRBV19 and TRBJ1-2, reads DGGITQSPKYLFRKEGQNVTLSCEQNLNHDAMYWYRQDPGQGLRLIYYSQIVNDFQKGDIAEGYSVSREKKESFPLTVTSAQKNPTAFYLCASSRGQGYGYTFGSGTRLTVV.

The V and J genes are TRBV2 and TRBJ2-2; 9 bases are shared with TRBD1. This CDR3 spans 16 amino acids. Germline V gene data show CDR1 as SNHLY and CDR2 as FYNNEI. The ends lost 7 bases at V and 5 bases at J; junction bases unmatched: 11. CDR3 region: CASTRGQGGLTGELFF. CDR3 nucleotides: TGTGCCAGCACCAGGGGACAGGGAGGCCTGACCGGGGAGCTGTTTTTT.

V usage is TRBV9 and J usage is TRBJ2-5; D call uncertain. The germline V gene encodes CDR1 SGDLS and CDR2 YYNGEE. This CDR3 has 15 amino acids. Trimming cost V 1 base and J 1 base, with 11 bases left between them. Here the CDR3 reads CASSVSPEVQETQYF. The CDR3 region has the DNA TGTGCCAGCAGCGTATCCCCTGAGGTCCAAGAGACCCAGTACTTC. The full variable domain, with the rest looked up from reference TRBV9 and TRBJ2-5, is DSGVTQTPKHLITATGQRVTLRCSPRSGDLSVYWYQQSLDQGLQFLIQYYNGEERAKGNILERFSAQQFPDLHSELNLSSLELGDSALYFCASSVSPEVQETQYFGPGTRLLVL.

The V gene is TRBV6-1, the J gene TRBJ2-5; TRBD2 matches 13 bases. V shed 0 bases, J shed 5 bases, and the junction held 6 bases outside the gene matches. The CDR3 sequence is 17 residues long. Looked up from germline, CDR1 is MNHNS and CDR2 is SASEGT. CDR3 DNA: TGTGCCAGCAGTGAAGCCGGTCGGACTAGCGGGAGCGAGACCCAGTACTTC. It is translated as CASSEAGRTSGSETQYF.

The chain recombines TRBV7-3 with TRBJ2-7; TRBD1 is a possible D gene (6 bases). The CDR3 consists of 13 residues. The V and J ends lost 8 bases and 0 bases respectively, with 11 bases between them. CDR1 SGHTA and CDR2 FQGTGA come from the germline V gene. The CDR3 nucleotides are TGTGCCAGCGCCCAGGGGAACTCCTACGAGCAGTACTTC. Its protein product is CASAQGNSYEQYF.

The genes are TRBV5-8 and TRBJ1-4; 7 nucleotides line up with TRBD1. CDR1 is SGHTS and CDR2 is YDEGEE in the germline V gene. The CDR3 consists of 14 residues. Losses at the gene ends were 4 bases for V and 3 bases for J; bases not matched to a gene: 3. CDR3 bases: TGTGCCAGCAGCACGGGACAGCCTAATGAAAAACTGTTTTTT. This codes for CASSTGQPNEKLFF.

The rearrangement links TRBV5-1 to TRBJ2-2; 8 bases are a match to TRBD2. V shed 6 bases, J shed 0 bases, and the junction held 7 bases outside the gene matches. The length of the CDR3 is 16 residues. Germline CDR1 and CDR2: SGHRS and YFSETQ. Here the CDR3 reads CASTPSGRSNTGELFF. The CDR3 bases are TGCGCCAGCACCCCTAGCGGGCGTTCGAACACCGGGGAGCTGTTTTTT.

DNA of the CDR3: TGTGCCAGCAGCTGGGGACTAGCGGGCGCCGGGCTGTTCTTC. As protein: CASSWGLAGAGLFF. This chain joins TRBV7-2 and TRBJ2-1; TRBD2 matches 12 bases. CDR3 length: 14 residues. After removal of 4 bases from V and 15 bases from J, the junction contained 10 bases not matched to a gene. Germline V gives CDR1 SGHTA, CDR2 FQGNSA.

This rearrangement joins TRBV27 to TRBJ1-5; D perhaps matches TRBD1 (6 bases). The V gene lost 5 bases and the J gene lost 4 bases, with 15 bases spanning the gap. The germline gives CDR1 MNHEY, CDR2 SMNVEV (reference sequence). The CDR3 length is 15 residues. The CDR3 DNA follows: TGTGCCAGCAGTCCAGTGGGGGCAGGGAATCAGCCCCAGCATTTT. It codes for CASSPVGAGNQPQHF.

J is TRBJ2-7 and V is TRBV28; tentative D call: TRBD1 (5 bases). Germline V gene lookup returns CDR1 MDHEN and CDR2 SYDVKM. Trimming shortened V by 8 bases and J by 6 bases, and 14 bases separated the two germline ends. CDR3 size: 12 residues. CDR3 residues: CASYASGFEQYF. CDR3 sequence (DNA): TGTGCCAGCTATGCTTCAGGGTTCGAGCAGTACTTC.

This sequence joins TRBV18 and TRBJ2-1; 7 bases align to TRBD2. Unmatched junction bases numbered 6, after V lost 4 bases and J lost 9 bases. The V gene's germline CDR1 is KGHSH and CDR2 LQKENI. CDR3 length: 13 amino acids. This CDR3 is CASSLGGSSEQFF. CDR3 coding DNA: TGTGCCAGCTCACTCGGGGGGTCTAGTGAGCAGTTCTTC.